These T cell receptor beta chains were read from a single sample in a study of control samples from healthy donors and cancer patients. Some clones are missing from TCRdb's copy, which holds only in-frame ones; the method was immunoSEQ multiplex PCR. Found here are tens of thousands of clones, around 78% of them singletons; the top ten hold 47%. Specimen: blood. These receptors were taken from a man aged 55 to 70 in good health. CDR3s include the opening cysteine and the closing phenylalanine or tryptophan. Fields, in order: clone size, J gene, V gene, D gene, CDR3 protein, CDR3 DNA. D genes are given only for firm matches. Part of the rows lack a size; the others show once, few, many or a class for expanded clones.

abundance: once
j_gene: TRBJ2-4
v_gene: TRBV28
d_gene: TRBD2
CDR3aa: CASSLGRELSPEAKNIQYF
CDR3nt: TGTGCCAGCAGTTTAGGGCGGGAGCTCTCCCCGGAGGCCAAAAACATTCAGTACTTC

abundance: -
j_gene: TRBJ2-1
v_gene: TRBV4-3
d_gene: TRBD1
CDR3aa: CASSQGYRDRTDFSSYNEQFF
CDR3nt: TGCGCCAGCAGCCAAGGGTACCGGGACAGGACTGACTTTAGCTCCTACAATGAGCAGTTCTTC

abundance: -
j_gene: TRBJ1-3
v_gene: TRBV5-1
d_gene: -
CDR3aa: CASSRIGGIGGNTIYF
CDR3nt: TGCGCCAGCAGCCGAATAGGGGGGATAGGTGGAAACACCATATATTTT

abundance: -
j_gene: TRBJ1-2
v_gene: TRBV5-5
d_gene: -
CDR3aa: CASSLADTNYGYTF
CDR3nt: TGTGCCAGCAGCTTGGCAGATACTAACTATGGCTACACCTTC

abundance: -
j_gene: TRBJ1-4
v_gene: TRBV2
d_gene: -
CDR3aa: CASSEASTNEKLFF
CDR3nt: TGTGCCAGCAGTGAAGCGTCTACTAATGAAAAACTGTTTTTT

abundance: few
j_gene: TRBJ1-5
v_gene: TRBV5-6
d_gene: TRBD1
CDR3aa: CASSLGRRTGDQPQHF
CDR3nt: TGTGCCAGCAGCTTAGGCCGCCGGACAGGGGATCAGCCCCAGCATTTT

abundance: once
j_gene: TRBJ2-7
v_gene: TRBV28
d_gene: -
CDR3aa: CASSLRGSTYEQYF
CDR3nt: TGTGCCAGCAGTTTGAGAGGGTCGACCTACGAGCAGTACTTC

abundance: -
j_gene: TRBJ1-5
v_gene: TRBV10-2
d_gene: -
CDR3aa: CASSVQSPYQPQHF
CDR3nt: TGCGCCAGCAGTGTCCAAAGCCCATATCAGCCCCAGCATTTT

abundance: -
j_gene: TRBJ1-6
v_gene: TRBV7-8
d_gene: -
CDR3aa: CASSLQYNSPLHF
CDR3nt: TGTGCCAGCAGCTTACAGTATAATTCACCCCTCCACTTT

abundance: -
j_gene: TRBJ2-3
v_gene: TRBV19
d_gene: -
CDR3aa: CASSSVGGVSTDTQYF
CDR3nt: TGTGCCAGTAGTTCAGTGGGGGGCGTCAGCACAGATACGCAGTATTTT

abundance: few
j_gene: TRBJ1-1
v_gene: TRBV6-2/TRBV6-3
d_gene: -
CDR3aa: CASSYFSGGEAFF
CDR3nt: TGTGCCAGCAGTTATTTTTCCGGGGGTGAAGCTTTCTTT

abundance: -
j_gene: TRBJ2-1
v_gene: TRBV4-3
d_gene: -
CDR3aa: CASSQEHRISSYNEQFF
CDR3nt: TGCGCCAGCAGCCAAGAACACCGGATAAGCTCCTACAATGAGCAGTTCTTC

abundance: once
j_gene: TRBJ1-5
v_gene: TRBV27
d_gene: -
CDR3aa: CASSLIGDGNQPQHF
CDR3nt: TGTGCCAGCAGTTTAATCGGAGACGGCAATCAGCCCCAGCATTTT

abundance: -
j_gene: TRBJ2-5
v_gene: TRBV7-2
d_gene: TRBD2
CDR3aa: CASSLVGGGLETQYF
CDR3nt: TGTGCCAGCAGCTTAGTCGGCGGGGGGCTAGAGACCCAGTACTTC

abundance: -
j_gene: TRBJ1-2
v_gene: TRBV6-5
d_gene: -
CDR3aa: CASRFDGRGAYGYTF
CDR3nt: TGTGCCAGCAGGTTTGATGGCAGGGGTGCCTATGGCTACACCTTC

abundance: -
j_gene: TRBJ1-1
v_gene: TRBV29-1
d_gene: -
CDR3aa: CSVLAGEAFF
CDR3nt: TGCAGCGTTCTGGCGGGAGAAGCTTTCTTT

abundance: few
j_gene: TRBJ1-1
v_gene: TRBV11-2
d_gene: -
CDR3aa: CASSLDEIGMEAFF
CDR3nt: TGTGCCAGCAGCTTAGATGAGATCGGGATGGAAGCTTTCTTT

abundance: few
j_gene: TRBJ2-3
v_gene: TRBV11-2
d_gene: TRBD2
CDR3aa: CASSFTGRETDTQYF
CDR3nt: TGTGCCAGCAGCTTTACCGGGAGGGAAACAGATACGCAGTATTTT

abundance: -
j_gene: TRBJ2-2
v_gene: TRBV28
d_gene: -
CDR3aa: CASKKGANTGELFF
CDR3nt: TGTGCCAGCAAGAAGGGCGCGAACACCGGGGAGCTGTTTTTT

abundance: -
j_gene: TRBJ1-6
v_gene: TRBV18
d_gene: TRBD1
CDR3aa: CASSPRTGGGSPLHF
CDR3nt: TGTGCCAGCTCACCGCGGACAGGGGGCGGTTCACCCCTCCACTTT

abundance: -
j_gene: TRBJ1-2
v_gene: TRBV18
d_gene: -
CDR3aa: CASSPGGYNYGYTF
CDR3nt: TGTGCCAGCTCACCGGGGGGTTATAACTATGGCTACACCTTC

abundance: -
j_gene: TRBJ2-5
v_gene: TRBV5-8
d_gene: -
CDR3aa: CASSAWIQETQYF
CDR3nt: TGTGCCAGCAGCGCGTGGATACAAGAGACCCAGTACTTC

abundance: -
j_gene: TRBJ1-2
v_gene: TRBV30
d_gene: -
CDR3aa: CAWSRGPYGYTF
CDR3nt: TGTGCCTGGAGTCGGGGCCCATATGGCTACACCTTC

abundance: -
j_gene: TRBJ2-2
v_gene: TRBV7-2
d_gene: -
CDR3aa: CASSLRSQGNTGELFF
CDR3nt: TGTGCCAGCAGCTTAAGATCCCAGGGCAACACCGGGGAGCTGTTTTTT

abundance: -
j_gene: TRBJ1-1
v_gene: TRBV10-1
d_gene: -
CDR3aa: CASSEDPGSTEAFF
CDR3nt: TGCGCCAGCAGTGAGGACCCTGGGTCCACTGAAGCTTTCTTT

abundance: -
j_gene: TRBJ1-1
v_gene: TRBV5-1
d_gene: -
CDR3aa: CASSLGTGTEAFF
CDR3nt: TGCGCCAGCAGCTTGGGGACGGGCACTGAAGCTTTCTTT

abundance: -
j_gene: TRBJ2-5
v_gene: TRBV7-9
d_gene: TRBD2
CDR3aa: CASSLNSGRETQYF
CDR3nt: TGTGCCAGCAGCTTAAATAGCGGGAGGGAGACCCAGTACTTC

abundance: few
j_gene: TRBJ2-7
v_gene: TRBV7-9
d_gene: TRBD1
CDR3aa: CASSTSPGTASYEQYF
CDR3nt: TGTGCCAGCAGTACCAGCCCGGGGACAGCCTCCTACGAGCAGTACTTC

abundance: many
j_gene: TRBJ1-5
v_gene: TRBV2
d_gene: -
CDR3aa: CASTRESGGQPQHF
CDR3nt: TGTGCCAGCACTCGGGAGTCGGGAGGGCAGCCCCAGCATTTT

abundance: few
j_gene: TRBJ2-2
v_gene: TRBV15
d_gene: -
CDR3aa: CATSRDSSGDWDTGELFF
CDR3nt: TGTGCCACCAGCAGAGATTCATCGGGGGATTGGGACACCGGGGAGCTGTTTTTT

abundance: -
j_gene: TRBJ1-1
v_gene: TRBV6-6
d_gene: -
CDR3aa: CASLTGNTEAFF
CDR3nt: TGTGCCAGCTTGACAGGGAACACTGAAGCTTTCTTT

abundance: once
j_gene: TRBJ2-3
v_gene: TRBV10-3
d_gene: -
CDR3aa: CAITGGQFTDTQYF
CDR3nt: TGTGCCATCACAGGTGGACAGTTCACAGATACGCAGTATTTT

abundance: -
j_gene: TRBJ1-1
v_gene: TRBV28
d_gene: -
CDR3aa: CASSSRDLRRTEAFF
CDR3nt: TGTGCCAGCAGTTCCCGGGACCTTAGGCGGACTGAAGCTTTCTTT

abundance: -
j_gene: TRBJ2-7
v_gene: TRBV5-4
d_gene: -
CDR3aa: CASSSGTSLLYF
CDR3nt: TGTGCCAGCAGCTCGGGGACGTCCCTTTTGTACTTC

abundance: -
j_gene: TRBJ1-4
v_gene: TRBV12-3/TRBV12-4
d_gene: -
CDR3aa: CASSGGWEKLFF
CDR3nt: TGTGCCAGCAGTGGGGGTTGGGAAAAACTGTTTTTT

abundance: once
j_gene: TRBJ1-1
v_gene: TRBV5-1
d_gene: -
CDR3aa: CASSTDSGEAFF
CDR3nt: TGCGCCAGCAGCACCGACAGTGGTGAAGCTTTCTTT

abundance: -
j_gene: TRBJ2-7
v_gene: TRBV30
d_gene: -
CDR3aa: CAWSVGGWYEQYF
CDR3nt: TGTGCCTGGAGTGTCGGGGGCTGGTACGAGCAGTACTTC

abundance: -
j_gene: TRBJ1-1
v_gene: TRBV30
d_gene: -
CDR3aa: CAWSVIWNMNTEAFF
CDR3nt: TGTGCCTGGAGTGTAATATGGAACATGAACACTGAAGCTTTCTTT

abundance: few
j_gene: TRBJ1-5
v_gene: TRBV19
d_gene: -
CDR3aa: CASSMLQVNQPQHF
CDR3nt: TGTGCCAGTAGTATGTTACAGGTCAATCAGCCCCAGCATTTT

abundance: -
j_gene: TRBJ2-3
v_gene: TRBV3-1/TRBV3-2
d_gene: -
CDR3aa: CASSYRGLIRTDTQYF
CDR3nt: TGTGCCAGCAGCTATAGGGGACTGATCCGCACAGATACGCAGTATTTT

abundance: -
j_gene: TRBJ1-3
v_gene: TRBV28
d_gene: -
CDR3aa: CASSQTQHGNTIYF
CDR3nt: TGTGCCAGCAGCCAAACACAGCATGGAAACACCATATATTTT

abundance: -
j_gene: TRBJ1-1
v_gene: TRBV18
d_gene: -
CDR3aa: CASSPQKGGKNTEAFF
CDR3nt: TGTGCCAGCTCACCACAAAAAGGAGGGAAGAACACTGAAGCTTTCTTT

abundance: -
j_gene: TRBJ1-5
v_gene: TRBV27
d_gene: -
CDR3aa: CASSDAGVDVPQHF
CDR3nt: TGTGCCAGCAGTGACGCAGGGGTTGATGTGCCCCAGCATTTT

abundance: -
j_gene: TRBJ1-1
v_gene: TRBV2
d_gene: -
CDR3aa: CASTVRPKGNTEAFF
CDR3nt: TGTGCCAGCACGGTAAGACCTAAAGGGAACACTGAAGCTTTCTTT

abundance: -
j_gene: TRBJ2-7
v_gene: TRBV19
d_gene: TRBD1
CDR3aa: CASSLRGAGTGSYEQYF
CDR3nt: TGTGCCAGTAGCCTTAGAGGGGCCGGGACAGGTTCCTACGAGCAGTACTTC